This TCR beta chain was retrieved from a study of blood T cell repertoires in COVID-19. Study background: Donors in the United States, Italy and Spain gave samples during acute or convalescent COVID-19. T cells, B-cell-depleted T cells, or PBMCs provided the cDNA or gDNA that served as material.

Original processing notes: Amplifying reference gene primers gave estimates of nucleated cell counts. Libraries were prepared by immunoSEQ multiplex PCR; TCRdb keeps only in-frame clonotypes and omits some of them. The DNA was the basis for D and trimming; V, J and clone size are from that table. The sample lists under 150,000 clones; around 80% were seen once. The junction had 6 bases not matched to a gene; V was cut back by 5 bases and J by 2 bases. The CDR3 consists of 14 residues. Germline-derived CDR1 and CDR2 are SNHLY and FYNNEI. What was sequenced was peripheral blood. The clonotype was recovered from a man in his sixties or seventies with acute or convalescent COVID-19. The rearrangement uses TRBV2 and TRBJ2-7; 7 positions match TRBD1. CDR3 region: CASSFGQVPYEQYF. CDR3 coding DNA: TGTGCCAGCAGTTTTGGACAGGTTCCCTACGAGCAGTACTTC.